This T cell receptor (beta chain) appears in the sequencing data of a study of blood T cells in healthy people across ages. Findings and caveats of the study: Long-lived donors exceeded aged donors in naive CD4+ cells and diversity. Estimated diversity, derived from one million T cells, was regarded as an underestimate.

Isolation yielded PBMCs, at least 7 million per sample, in every case. There are a few counts of this clonotype. Antigen unknown. The second PCR ran about 6 to 11 cycles with a sample-barcoded 5' primer and J-beta primers. Using its own MiXCR run on the 5' RACE reads, TCRdb lists one record per CDR3 protein. Of about 1.5 million distinct CDR3 sequences in the sample, about 42% were seen once. CDR1 and CDR2 (germline): MGHDK, SYGVNS. V lost 4 bases, J lost 1 base, and 7 bases lay in between. This CDR3 region has 14 residues. The sequenced material came from blood. The V and J genes are TRBV25-1 and TRBJ1-4; perhaps TRBD1 as D (5 bases). This TCR was recovered from a young woman in good health. CDR3: CASSVGVTNEKLFF. The CDR3, as DNA: TGTGCCAGCAGTGTGGGGGTAACTAATGAAAAACTGTTTTTT.